The clone carrying this T cell receptor beta chain was counted a single time. This CDR3 is built from 12 residues. Germline CDR1 is MNHEY and CDR2 is SMNVEV (reference sequence). The V end was cut by 8 bases, the J end by 8 bases, with 16 bases between. Measured with immunoSEQ multiplex PCR; TCRdb has only the in-frame clones, and not every one. Of tens of thousands of clones listed, 75% to 95% are singletons. The sample is drawn from a study of T cell changes during pregnancy in multiple sclerosis. This sample comprised peripheral blood, obtained after pregnancy. This chain connects TRBV27 to TRBJ2-7; D might be TRBD1 (6 bases). The TCR originated in a female donor in good health, enrolled as a control in a pregnancy study. Here the CDR3 DNA reads TGTGCCAGCTGGGCTTCAACAGGGAAGCAGTACTTC. This sequence encodes CASWASTGKQYF.